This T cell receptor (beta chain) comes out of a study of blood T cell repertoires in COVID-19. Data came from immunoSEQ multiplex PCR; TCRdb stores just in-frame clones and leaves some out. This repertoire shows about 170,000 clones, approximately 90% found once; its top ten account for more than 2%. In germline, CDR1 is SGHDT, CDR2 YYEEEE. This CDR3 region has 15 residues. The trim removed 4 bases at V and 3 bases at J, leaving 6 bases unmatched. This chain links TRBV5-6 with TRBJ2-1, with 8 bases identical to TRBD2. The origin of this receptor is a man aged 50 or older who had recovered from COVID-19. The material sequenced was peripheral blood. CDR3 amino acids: CASSPTSGRYNEQFF. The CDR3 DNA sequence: TGTGCCAGCAGCCCCACTAGCGGCCGCTACAATGAGCAGTTCTTC. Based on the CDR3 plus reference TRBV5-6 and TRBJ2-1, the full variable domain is DAGVTQSPTHLIKTRGQQVTLRCSPKSGHDTVSWYQQALGQGPQFIFQYYEEEERQRGNFPDRFSGHQFPNYSSELNVNALLLGDSALYLCASSPTSGRYNEQFFGPGTRLTVL.